The sequence of this TCR beta chain was determined in a study of post-analysis software for immune sequencing data. Whole-study results and caveats: F measure showed strong co-clustering of same-batch samples.

Of note for this clonotype: The antigen remains undetermined.

Each TCR beta cDNA library carried unique molecular identifiers. TCRdb fed the PCR reads into MiXCR, producing one record per CDR3 protein. Altogether 600,000 to 750,000 distinct CDR3 sequences are present, 59% being singletons, with the ten largest covering roughly 12%. The sample consisted of blood. This TCR was sampled from a girl aged 2 to 10 with multiple sclerosis.

The CDR3 spells CASSQPDRGYNEQFF. CDR3 nucleotides: TGCGCCAGCAGCCAACCCGACAGGGGCTACAATGAGCAGTTCTTC. The chain is built from TRBV4-1 and TRBJ2-1, with 8 bases lining up with TRBD1. The germline V gene encodes CDR1 MGHRA and CDR2 YSYEKL. The ends lost 2 bases at V and 3 bases at J; junction bases unmatched: 3. This CDR3 contains 15 residues.